This entry concerns a single T cell receptor beta chain. V was clipped by 7 bases and J by 3 bases, with 17 bases between them. CDR3 length equals 15 residues. Germline CDR1 is MNHEY and CDR2 is SVGAGI. Only in-frame clones appear in the TCRdb table, and some are missing; sequencing was by immunoSEQ multiplex PCR. The sample contains 150,000 to 200,000 clones, under 95% of which appear only once. This sample is drawn from a study of blood T cell repertoires in COVID-19. This clonotype originated in a man aged 18-30 years with acute or convalescent COVID-19. The chain couples TRBV6-5 to TRBJ2-3; no definite D call. What was sequenced was peripheral blood. The DNA for the CDR3 is TGTGCCAGCACTGCTAGAGGTCCTTTAACAGATACGCAGTATTTT. Protein: CASTARGPLTDTQYF.